This entry lists 12 T cell receptor beta chains sequenced from one sample in a study of blood T cell repertoires in COVID-19. Using immunoSEQ multiplex PCR, the repertoire was profiled, and TCRdb retains in-frame clones only, with some absent. Of 85,000 to 100,000 clones detected, around 88% appear once; the ten largest clones hold roughly 2%. Material for sequencing was peripheral blood. These receptors came from a man over 45 with COVID-19, enrolled during active disease.

The J gene is TRBJ2-7, the V gene TRBV6-5; D is unresolved. The germline V and J ends were trimmed by 6 bases and 2 bases, with 11 bases remaining between them. This CDR3 spans 13 amino acids. CDR1 is MNHEY and CDR2 is SVGAGI in the germline V gene. The CDR3 loop is CASRESRTYEQYF. The CDR3 DNA sequence: TGTGCCAGCAGGGAGAGTCGGACCTACGAGCAGTACTTC.

The rearrangement uses TRBV3-1 (or the pseudogene TRBV3-2) and TRBJ2-5; no clear D gene. Trimming took off 5 bases at V and 1 base at J, with 11 bases between the two ends. CDR1 is LGHDT, CDR2 YNNKEL, per germline (reference sequence). This CDR3 is 14 amino acids long. The CDR3 sequence: CASSLFSGQETQYF. The CDR3 DNA reads TGTGCCAGCAGCTTGTTCTCGGGCCAAGAGACCCAGTACTTC.

CDR3 sequence: CAISESGQGAPGQYF. CDR3 nucleotide sequence: TGTGCCATCAGTGAGAGTGGACAGGGGGCGCCGGGGCAGTACTTC. This sequence joins TRBV10-3 and TRBJ2-7, with 11 bases identical to TRBD1. The length of the CDR3 is 15 residues. The germline gives CDR1 ENHRY, CDR2 SYGVKD. The V gene end was trimmed by 2 bases and the J gene end by 9 bases; junction bases not matched to a gene: 9.

The rearrangement links TRBV7-2 to TRBJ1-1; D gene uncertain. The CDR3 has 12 amino acids. V lost 4 bases to trimming and J lost 3 bases, with 6 bases between them. CDR1 and CDR2 from the germline V gene are SGHTA and FQGNSA. The CDR3 DNA follows: TGTGCCAGCAGCTCAATTTACACTGAAGCTTTCTTT. The encoded protein is CASSSIYTEAFF.

In this sample, this clone turned up a few times. The chain has TRBV2 and TRBJ2-3; TRBD1 aligns across 8 bases. Germline CDR1 and CDR2: SNHLY and FYNNEI. The CDR3 covers 15 residues. V lost 4 bases and J lost 1; bases outside the gene matches: 4. In DNA, the CDR3 is TGTGCCAGCAGTGGACAGGGGCGACGCACAGATACGCAGTATTTT. Translated, it gives CASSGQGRRTDTQYF. The whole variable domain, filled in from reference TRBV2 and TRBJ2-3, reads EPEVTQTPSHQVTQMGQEVILRCVPISNHLYFYWYRQILGQKVEFLVSFYNNEISEKSEIFDDQFSVERPDGSNFTLKIRSTKLEDSAMYFCASSGQGRRTDTQYFGPGTRLTVL.

The rearrangement uses TRBV18 and TRBJ1-5; D call uncertain. Deletions cut 0 bases from V and 4 bases from J, with 16 bases between. The CDR3 loop spans 17 amino acids. Germline lookup yields CDR1 KGHSH and CDR2 LQKENI. For the CDR3, the DNA is TGTGCCAGCTCACCACCGAACTCATTGGCAGGAAATCAGCCCCAGCATTTT. Its translation: CASSPPNSLAGNQPQHF.

J is TRBJ2-3 and V is TRBV4-2, with a possible D match to TRBD2 (5 bases). V was cut by 0 bases and J by 13 bases, with 14 bases left in between. The CDR3 consists of 13 residues. Germline CDR1 and CDR2: LGHNA and YNFKEQ. The CDR3 here is CASSQDPHGVEYF. CDR3 DNA: TGTGCCAGCAGCCAAGATCCCCACGGGGTGGAGTATTTT.

The chain joins TRBV6-5 to TRBJ2-7; tentative D call: TRBD2 (5 bases). CDR1 MNHEY and CDR2 SVGAGI come from the germline V gene. There are 14 residues in the CDR3. Trimming left V 8 bases short and J 0 bases short, with 14 bases between. CDR3 DNA sequence: TGTGCCAGCCGGGGTGAGATAAGCTCCTACGAGCAGTACTTC. It codes for CASRGEISSYEQYF.

This chain uses TRBV3-1 (or the pseudogene TRBV3-2) with TRBJ1-2, with a tentative D call TRBD1 (5 bases). The V and J ends lost 1 base and 7 bases respectively, with 10 bases between them. The V gene's germline CDR1 is LGHDT and CDR2 YNNKEL (reference sequence). CDR3 size: 13 residues. In DNA, the CDR3 is TGTGCCAGCAGCCAAGTAAGGGGTACTGGCTACACCTTC. Translation: CASSQVRGTGYTF.

The sample holds one count of this clone. V and J are TRBV3-1 (or the pseudogene TRBV3-2) and TRBJ1-3, with D unclear. The CDR3 loop spans 15 amino acids. Per germline, CDR1 LGHDT and CDR2 YNNKEL (reference sequence). With 2 bases removed from V and 0 bases from J, the gap between germline ends came to 8 bases. CDR3 region: CASSQKLLSGNTIYF. CDR3 coding DNA: TGTGCCAGCAGCCAAAAGTTACTCTCTGGAAACACCATATATTTT.

The V call is TRBV3-1 (or the pseudogene TRBV3-2), the J call TRBJ1-3; D unresolved. Germline CDR1 LGHDT, CDR2 YNNKEL (reference sequence). Between the trimmed V and J ends, which lost 2 bases and 3 bases, there was a span of 17 bases. The CDR3 contains 17 residues. CDR3: CASSQPKLKRVGNTIYF. CDR3 coding DNA: TGTGCCAGCAGCCAACCCAAGCTCAAGAGGGTTGGAAACACCATATATTTT.

The chain recombines TRBV19 with TRBJ2-7, with D maybe TRBD2 (5 bases). Germline V gene data show CDR1 as LNHDA and CDR2 as SQIVND (reference sequence). This CDR3 has 14 amino acids. V was cut by 4 bases and J by 3 bases, with 13 bases left in between. The CDR3 reads CASSTGSFYYEQYF. Here the CDR3 DNA reads TGTGCCAGTAGTACGGGGAGTTTTTACTACGAGCAGTACTTC.